This TCR beta chain was sequenced for a study of OX40 agonist ivuxolimab in advanced cancers. At the level of the study: Ivuxolimab is a fully human IgG2 antibody that activates OX40 (CD134). General observations from the study: What antigens the expanded peripheral T cells recognized was never established.

To note about this clone: No antigen is known for it.

Sequencing was performed with immunoSEQ multiplex PCR; in TCRdb, only in-frame clones are kept and a portion is missing. The sample holds 70,000 to 95,000 clones, about 90% seen once. The CDR3 sequence is 12 residues long. Trimming took off 1 base at V and 6 bases at J, with 6 bases between the two ends. The germline CDR1 and CDR2 sequences are GTSNPN and SVGIG (reference sequence). The receptor was isolated from an adult with an advanced solid tumor such as melanoma, head and neck, liver or kidney cancer. Sequenced here: CD4+ or CD8+ T cells sorted from blood, sampled in a trial of the OX40 agonist ivuxolimab. This sequence joins TRBV30 and TRBJ2-2; perhaps D is TRBD1 or TRBD2 (5 bases each). CDR3 protein: CAWSGGSGELFF. The CDR3 nucleotides read TGTGCCTGGAGTGGGGGGTCCGGGGAGCTGTTTTTT.